This T cell receptor (beta chain) was identified in a study of blood T cell repertoires in COVID-19. CDR1 is MNHEY, CDR2 SVGEGT, per germline. The CDR3 consists of 16 residues. Trimming took 4 bases from V and 4 from J; bases not matched to a gene: 10. Clones were read by immunoSEQ multiplex PCR, and TCRdb kept only the in-frame ones, dropping some. The table includes about 53,000 clones, 77% detected once. The chain carries TRBV6-2 or TRBV6-3 and TRBJ2-1; 7 bases are shared with TRBD2. Sequencing was done on a sample of peripheral blood. The clonotype was recovered from a man aged 65-85 years with active or convalescent COVID-19. Here the CDR3 DNA reads TGTGCCAGCAGTTCCCCGGGGAGCGGGAAGTACAATGAGCAGTTCTTC. Amino acid sequence: CASSSPGSGKYNEQFF.